Following are 28 T cell receptor beta chains from one sample sequenced in a study of CXCR3-negative and CXCR3-positive naive CD8 T cells. Whole-study results and caveats: TRB CDR3s of CXCR3-positive naive cells were more hydrophobic than those of CXCR3-negative naive cells.

The method, 5' RACE with UMI labels, was used to prepare the TRB cDNA libraries. TCRdb re-called the 5' RACE reads and gives one entry per CDR3 protein, without DNA. The sample's table shows 120,000 to 150,000 distinct CDR3 sequences. Their antigens are not known. Sample: naive CXCR3+ CD8+ T cells from blood. The subset is: CD45RO-CCR7+CD27+CD95- naive CD8+ T cells expressing CXCR3 (TNR3+). The origin of the receptors is a human donor in good health. Some clones in this sample may be carry-over from other donors' samples.

This CDR3 reads CASSQAPGANYGYTF. This sequence joins TRBV3-1 and TRBJ1-2; TCRdb selects TRBD1, and the lack of DNA leaves this call unchecked. Germline CDR1 reads LGHDT; CDR2 reads YNNKEL (reference sequence). The CDR3 has 15 amino acids.

This chain's CDR3 is CSVEGQSEKLFF. This rearrangement joins TRBV29-1 to TRBJ1-4. The CDR3 has 12 residues. Germline V gene data show CDR1 as SQVTM and CDR2 as ANQGSEA.

The chain carries TRBV29-1 and TRBJ2-7; with no DNA, the TCRdb D assignment of TRBD1 cannot be verified. The CDR3 extends over 12 amino acids. Germline CDR1 reads SQVTM; CDR2 reads ANQGSEA. CDR3 sequence reads: CSVDDRGGEQYF.

This chain connects TRBV15 to TRBJ2-1; TCRdb gives TRBD2 as the D gene, but with no DNA this cannot be confirmed. The CDR3 has 15 amino acids. CDR1 is LNHNV and CDR2 is YYDKDF in the germline V gene (reference sequence). The CDR3 spells CATSRDRVAGGEQFF. Variable domain in full (rest from reference TRBV15 and TRBJ2-1): DAMVIQNPRYQVTQFGKPVTLSCSQTLNHNVMYWYQQKSSQAPKLLFHYYDKDFNNEADTPDNFQSRRPNTSFCFLDIRSPGLGDTAMYLCATSRDRVAGGEQFFGPGTRLTVL.

The chain joins TRBV6-5 to TRBJ2-5; the D gene TCRdb calls, TRBD1, cannot be checked with no DNA. The CDR3 is 15 residues long. Germline loops: CDR1 MNHEY, CDR2 SVGAGI. CDR3: CASSYGQGIQETQYF.

This chain connects TRBV7-9 to TRBJ2-7. The length of the CDR3 is 14 residues. Germline CDR1 SEHNR, CDR2 FQNEAQ (reference sequence). CDR3 loop: CVSSASQGPYEQYF.

This chain joins TRBV4-1 and TRBJ2-3; no DNA is available, so the TRBD1 call from TCRdb remains unchecked. CDR3 length: 15 residues. The V gene's germline CDR1 is MGHRA and CDR2 YSYEKL. This CDR3 is CASSQGTGGTDTQYF.

The V gene is TRBV7-8, the J gene TRBJ1-1; TCRdb reports TRBD1, a call that lacks DNA to check it against. This CDR3 is built from 16 residues. Per germline, CDR1 SGHVS and CDR2 FQNEAQ. The CDR3 sequence is CASSLAERGLNTEAFF.

V usage is TRBV29-1 and J usage is TRBJ1-2; the D call from TCRdb, TRBD1, cannot be confirmed without DNA. This CDR3 contains 12 residues. The germline V gene has CDR1 SQVTM and CDR2 ANQGSEA. CDR3 protein: CSVGPRLNGYTF.

This rearrangement joins TRBV5-1 to TRBJ2-7. The germline V gene has CDR1 SGHRS and CDR2 YFSETQ. This CDR3 has 13 amino acids. CDR3 sequence reads: CASSSTGPNEQYF.

The chain joins TRBV5-5 to TRBJ2-5; the D call from TCRdb, TRBD2, cannot be confirmed without DNA. CDR3 length: 15 amino acids. Germline assignment: CDR1 SGHKS and CDR2 YYEKEE (reference sequence). The CDR3 sequence: CASSLADRFEETQYF.

The chain combines TRBV7-2 with TRBJ2-7; the D gene TCRdb calls, TRBD1, cannot be checked with no DNA. From germline, CDR1 is SGHTA and CDR2 FQGNSA. The CDR3 is 16 residues long. The chain's CDR3 is CASSPEWGTGKYEQYF. The variable domain in full, with the rest retrieved from reference TRBV7-2 and TRBJ2-7, is GAGVSQSPSNKVTEKGKDVELRCDPISGHTALYWYRQSLGQGLEFLIYFQGNSAPDKSGLPSDRFSAERTGGSVSTLTIQRTQQEDSAVYLCASSPEWGTGKYEQYFGPGTRLTVT.

The chain has TRBV28 and TRBJ2-2; TCRdb picks TRBD1, but there is no DNA to check that call. From germline, CDR1 is MDHEN and CDR2 SYDVKM. The CDR3 runs 11 residues. The CDR3 spells CASEGAGELFF.

This rearrangement joins TRBV29-1 to TRBJ2-3; TCRdb indicates TRBD2, and absent DNA this call remains unverified. This CDR3 region has 16 residues. The V gene's germline CDR1 is SQVTM and CDR2 ANQGSEA. CDR3 protein: CSVGGTSATSTDTQYF.

The rearrangement uses TRBV12-3 or TRBV12-4 and TRBJ2-7; the TCRdb call, TRBD1, lacks DNA for checking. This CDR3 region has 15 residues. The CDR3 here is CASSLAPGGTYEQYF.

The rearrangement links TRBV28 to TRBJ1-6; TCRdb's assignment of TRBD1 cannot be checked, as there is no DNA. Germline CDR1 and CDR2: MDHEN and SYDVKM. The CDR3 covers 15 residues. The CDR3 reads CAVSDPGRINSPLHF.

The J gene is TRBJ2-5, the V gene TRBV28; TCRdb's D call of TRBD1 is untestable without DNA. CDR3 length: 14 amino acids. Germline lookup yields CDR1 MDHEN and CDR2 SYDVKM. CDR3: CASSPRRGQETQYF.

The chain links TRBV29-1 to TRBJ2-7; the D call of TRBD2 rests on TCRdb alone, since no DNA is present to check it. The CDR3 totals 18 residues. CDR1 is SQVTM and CDR2 is ANQGSEA in the germline V gene. This CDR3 reads CSVVPGGYTDPSSYEQYF.

The J gene is TRBJ2-3, the V gene TRBV9; TCRdb lists TRBD2, though no DNA is available to test this call. Germline values: CDR1 SGDLS, CDR2 YYNGEE. The CDR3 has 16 residues. The CDR3 loop is CASSVEPGLYTDTQYF.

The chain links TRBV5-1 to TRBJ2-2; with no DNA, the TCRdb D assignment of TRBD1 cannot be verified. Germline values: CDR1 SGHRS, CDR2 YFSETQ. The CDR3 sequence is 14 residues long. CDR3 residues: CASAGTENTGELFF.

This rearrangement joins TRBV7-9 to TRBJ1-5. CDR1 is SEHNR, CDR2 FQNEAQ, per germline (reference sequence). This CDR3 contains 14 residues. CDR3 amino acids: CASSFGGENQPQHF. The whole variable domain, filled in from reference TRBV7-9 and TRBJ1-5, reads DTGVSQNPRHKITKRGQNVTFRCDPISEHNRLYWYRQTLGQGPEFLTYFQNEAQLEKSRLLSDRFSAERPKGSFSTLEIQRTEQGDSAMYLCASSFGGENQPQHFGDGTRLSIL.

The chain combines TRBV28 with TRBJ2-3; TCRdb selects TRBD1, and the lack of DNA leaves this call unchecked. Germline CDR1 MDHEN, CDR2 SYDVKM. The CDR3 has 14 residues. CDR3 residues: CASSWSEGGDTQYF.

The chain's CDR3 is CASSSLHSTSGGAVEQFF. V gene TRBV6-6 combines with J gene TRBJ2-1; there is no DNA to check the TCRdb D call of TRBD2. The CDR3 runs 18 residues. Per the germline V gene, CDR1 is MNHNY and CDR2 is SVGAGI (reference sequence).

The chain is built from TRBV13 and TRBJ2-1; TCRdb's assignment of TRBD1 cannot be checked, as there is no DNA. The CDR3 loop spans 15 amino acids. Germline-derived CDR1 and CDR2 are PRHDT and FYEKMQ (reference sequence). The chain's CDR3 is CASSPPAPSYNEQFF.

The chain links TRBV7-3 to TRBJ2-1; TCRdb gives TRBD2 as the D gene, but with no DNA this cannot be confirmed. Germline CDR1 is SGHTA and CDR2 is FQGTGA. The CDR3 contains 15 residues. This CDR3 is CASSYGASGSHEQFF.

The chain uses TRBV7-9 and TRBJ2-5. CDR1 is SEHNR and CDR2 is FQNEAQ in the germline V gene (reference sequence). The CDR3 spans 11 residues. CDR3 in amino acids: CASSAQETQYF.

This sequence joins TRBV14 and TRBJ2-7; TCRdb's D gene call, TRBD2, goes unchecked for lack of DNA. The germline gives CDR1 SGHDN, CDR2 FVKESK. The CDR3 consists of 15 residues. CDR3 sequence reads: CASSQDLNGNNEQYF.

The chain joins TRBV9 to TRBJ2-3; TCRdb selects TRBD2, and the lack of DNA leaves this call unchecked. The CDR3 length is 16 residues. Germline CDR1 SGDLS, CDR2 YYNGEE. The CDR3 loop reads CASSGLSGGITDTQYF.